This passage covers 27 T cell receptor beta chains from one sample sequenced in a study of early T cells in non-severe SARS-CoV-2 infection. TCRdb redid the calling of the 5' RACE reads with MiXCR, one entry per CDR3 protein. The data show 75,000 to 100,000 distinct CDR3 sequences, approximately 15% seen once. Input material: whole blood. The receptors were gathered from an adult who was a healthcare worker with PCR-confirmed SARS-CoV-2 infection or an uninfected control (not recorded which).

The chain joins TRBV27 to TRBJ2-7, with D maybe TRBD1 (6 bases). Germline lookup yields CDR1 MNHEY and CDR2 SMNVEV (reference sequence). There are 15 residues in the CDR3. V dropped 6 bases and J dropped 6 bases, with 21 bases sitting between them. In DNA form, the CDR3 reads TGTGCCAGCAGCCCTGACGGGACACAGAACGGCGAGCAGTACTTC. As protein: CASSPDGTQNGEQYF.

The rearrangement links TRBV10-3 to TRBJ2-5; perhaps TRBD2 as D (6 bases). V was trimmed by 3 bases and J by 2 bases, leaving 22 bases between them. The CDR3 is made up of 18 amino acids. The V gene's germline CDR1 is ENHRY and CDR2 SYGVKD. The DNA for the CDR3 is TGTGCCATCAGTGACCCTGACGCGGTACCTGGGGGGCAAGAGACCCAGTACTTC. This encodes CAISDPDAVPGGQETQYF.

On this clonotype itself: Since the CDR3 does not end with the conserved phenylalanine or tryptophan, this likely comes from a read error. The gene calls are TRBV7-9 and TRBJ1-6; D possibly corresponds to TRBD1 (5 bases). Trimming pared 11 bases from V and 4 bases from J, leaving 12 bases between. CDR1 is SEHNR, CDR2 FQNEAQ, per germline (reference sequence). CDR3 size: 13 residues. CDR3 in amino acids: CAATGGYNSPLHL. DNA of the CDR3: TGTGCCGCGACCGGGGGGTATAATTCACCCCTCCACCTT.

This chain connects TRBV28 to TRBJ1-1, with D unclear. Trimming pared 8 bases from V and 7 bases from J, leaving 11 bases between. This CDR3 is 11 amino acids long. Germline CDR1 is MDHEN and CDR2 is SYDVKM. The CDR3 nucleotides are TGTGCCAGCCCCAACACGAGTGAAGCTTTCTTT. Translating it yields CASPNTSEAFF.

Comments on this clonotype: This sequence may be a read error, since a much larger clone differs from it by one base. V is TRBV7-9 and J is TRBJ2-7; D unclear. Trimming left V 1 base short and J 2 bases short, with 3 bases between. Germline CDR1 and CDR2: SEHNR and FQNEAQ (reference sequence). This CDR3 has 12 amino acids. CDR3 DNA sequence: TGTGCCAGCAGCTTAGGGGCCTACGAGCAGTACTTC. This codes for CASSLGAYEQYF.

This clonotype was recorded a few times. This chain connects TRBV20-1 to TRBJ1-2; D ambiguous. Trimming stripped 6 bases from V and 4 bases from J, with 12 bases between. In germline, CDR1 is DFQATT, CDR2 SNEGSKA (reference sequence). CDR3 length equals 12 residues. CDR3 DNA: TGCAGTGCCCGACCGGTTCTCTATGGCTACACCTTC. Translation gives CSARPVLYGYTF.

This clonotype was detected a few times. V usage is TRBV29-1 and J usage is TRBJ2-2; a weak D match, TRBD1 (6 bases). Looked up from germline, CDR1 is SQVTM and CDR2 is ANQGSEA. The ends were cut back, 7 bases at V and 6 bases at J, with 15 bases in the middle. The CDR3 is 13 residues long. The CDR3 DNA is TGCAGCGCTACAGGGTTATCCGCCGGGGAGCTGTTTTTT. Its translation: CSATGLSAGELFF.

The V gene is TRBV30, the J gene TRBJ2-1; D is unclear. The germline CDR1 and CDR2 sequences are GTSNPN and SVGIG (reference sequence). V gave up 3 bases and J gave up 5 bases, with 14 bases separating them. The CDR3 has 14 amino acids. In nucleotides, the CDR3 is TGTGCCTGGAGGAAGTCCCGCAGTAACAATGAGCAGTTCTTC. Translation: CAWRKSRSNNEQFF. Full variable domain (missing parts from reference TRBV30 and TRBJ2-1): SQTIHQWPATLVQPVGSPLSLECTVEGTSNPNLYWYRQAAGRGLQLLFYSVGIGQISSEVPQNLSASRPQDRQFILSSKKLLLSDSGFYLCAWRKSRSNNEQFFGPGTRLTVL.

The rearrangement joins TRBV7-3 to TRBJ2-2; no definite D call. The V gene lost 7 bases and the J gene lost 0 bases, with 9 bases spanning the gap. The CDR3 runs to 14 residues. Germline V gene sequence: CDR1 SGHTA, CDR2 FQGTGA. CDR3 nucleotides: TGTGCCAGCACCGGAAACGCGAACACCGGGGAGCTGTTTTTT. It specifies CASTGNANTGELFF.

This clonotype was observed at least ten times. CDR3 DNA: TGTGCCAGCAGCATCCTCCCGGGACAGGGGGCAAATGAGCAGTTCTTC. It translates to CASSILPGQGANEQFF. V gene TRBV7-2 combines with J gene TRBJ2-1; 12 positions match TRBD1. The CDR3 is 16 residues long. Germline CDR1 is SGHTA and CDR2 is FQGNSA. V trimming: 5 bases; J trimming: 7 bases; junction bases outside the gene matches: 9.

The chain has TRBV7-2 and TRBJ2-3; possibly TRBD2 for D (6 bases). The CDR3 has 16 amino acids. V was shortened by 2 bases and J by 4 bases, with 16 bases between the two germline ends. Germline loops: CDR1 SGHTA, CDR2 FQGNSA. This chain's CDR3 is CASSLNSGRGSDTQYF. The CDR3 DNA reads as TGTGCCAGCAGCTTAAATTCCGGGAGAGGGTCAGATACGCAGTATTTT.

This clonotype was recorded a few times. This chain uses TRBV20-1 with TRBJ2-3; 12 bases map to TRBD1. Germline CDR1 DFQATT, CDR2 SNEGSKA (reference sequence). With 5 bases clipped from V and 4 bases from J, the junction kept 7 bases outside the gene matches. The CDR3 contains 15 residues. DNA for the CDR3: TGCAGTGCTGGGAGAGGGACAGGGGGCTCAGATACGCAGTATTTT. Amino acid sequence: CSAGRGTGGSDTQYF.

This clonotype was seen a few times. The chain couples TRBV27 to TRBJ1-2; D possibly corresponds to TRBD1 (5 bases). The germline gives CDR1 MNHEY, CDR2 SMNVEV (reference sequence). V dropped 5 bases and J dropped 7 bases, with 20 bases sitting between them. This CDR3 comprises 15 residues. DNA for the CDR3: TGTGCCAGCAGTCCCCGGTCGGGGGATAGGGTTGGCTACACCTTC. It specifies CASSPRSGDRVGYTF.

This clonotype was found a few times. The genes are TRBV20-1 and TRBJ1-4; 8 bases fit TRBD1. The CDR3 totals 14 residues. Germline V gene lookup returns CDR1 DFQATT and CDR2 SNEGSKA (reference sequence). Trimming cost V 1 base and J 7 bases; bases outside gene matches: 5. The chain's CDR3 is CSARAGTGREKLFF. The CDR3 DNA reads TGCAGTGCTAGAGCCGGGACAGGTCGTGAAAAACTGTTTTTT.

Relative to its sample, this clonotype is medium-sized. The chain carries TRBV4-1 and TRBJ2-1; TRBD2 matches at 7 bases. There are 15 residues in the CDR3. V trimming: 2 bases; J trimming: 8 bases; junction bases outside the gene matches: 9. The germline V gene has CDR1 MGHRA and CDR2 YSYEKL. The CDR3 sequence is CASSQLAGDEDEQFF. The CDR3 coding sequence is TGCGCCAGCAGCCAACTCGCGGGAGACGAGGATGAGCAGTTCTTC.

This clonotype was recorded at least ten times. The V call is TRBV2, the J call TRBJ1-5, with 9 positions matching TRBD1. After removal of 3 bases from V and 6 bases from J, the junction contained 6 bases not matched to a gene. Germline CDR1 SNHLY, CDR2 FYNNEI. The CDR3 spans 15 residues. This CDR3 reads CASSEDRGYFQPQHF. Here the CDR3 DNA reads TGTGCCAGCAGTGAGGACAGGGGTTATTTTCAGCCCCAGCATTTT.

This clonotype has only a few counts. The rearrangement uses TRBV28 and TRBJ1-2, with a tentative D call TRBD1 (5 bases). Germline V CDR1 and CDR2: MDHEN, SYDVKM. The CDR3 length is 17 residues. The V gene lost 5 bases and the J gene lost 2 bases, with 21 bases spanning the gap. In DNA, the CDR3 is TGTGCCAGCAGTCCGCTTCCCTCGACAGTCGCGAACTATGGCTACACCTTC. Residues: CASSPLPSTVANYGYTF.

This chain connects TRBV10-1 to TRBJ2-4, with D possibly called TRBD1 or TRBD2 (5 bases each). V was pared by 2 bases and J by 8 bases, with 16 bases between. This CDR3 is built from 15 residues. Germline V lookup: CDR1 WNHNN, CDR2 SYGVQD (reference sequence). Written as DNA, the CDR3 is TGCGCCAGCAGTGAGCCGGGGACGAAAAGGGACATTCAGTACTTC. Residues: CASSEPGTKRDIQYF.

The chain couples TRBV7-9 to TRBJ2-7, with 10 positions matching TRBD2. Germline CDR1 and CDR2: SEHNR and FQNEAQ (reference sequence). J lost 2 bases, V lost 5 bases, and 6 bases had no gene match. This CDR3 has 15 residues. The CDR3, as DNA: TGTGCCAGCAGCCACAGCGGGAGGGCCGCCTACGAGCAGTACTTC. Translation: CASSHSGRAAYEQYF.

This clonotype came up many times. The chain combines TRBV5-1 with TRBJ2-2; no reliable D call. In germline, CDR1 is SGHRS, CDR2 YFSETQ. The CDR3 contains 14 residues. V was pared by 7 bases and J by 0 bases, with 10 bases between. Here the CDR3 reads CASAVSTNTGELFF. In nucleotides, the CDR3 is TGCGCCAGCGCCGTGTCGACGAACACCGGGGAGCTGTTTTTT.

V usage is TRBV18 and J usage is TRBJ1-5; no clear D. Germline loops: CDR1 KGHSH, CDR2 LQKENI. The germline V and J ends were trimmed by 4 bases and 7 bases, with 17 bases remaining between them. The CDR3 consists of 15 residues. The CDR3 reads CASSLREGVRQPQHF. The CDR3 coding sequence is TGTGCCAGCTCACTAAGGGAGGGAGTTCGCCAGCCCCAGCATTTT.

This clonotype was counted between two and nine times. CDR3 nucleotides: TGTGCCAGCAGCTTAGCCATTTCCTCAGATACGCAGTATTTT. As protein: CASSLAISSDTQYF. This chain joins TRBV7-9 and TRBJ2-3; D not resolved. This CDR3 spans 14 amino acids. Trimming shortened V by 0 bases and J by 4 bases, and 8 bases separated the two germline ends. CDR1 and CDR2 (germline): SEHNR, FQNEAQ (reference sequence).

The table lists this clonotype with many counts. The chain recombines TRBV29-1 with TRBJ2-1; the D call may be TRBD1 or TRBD2 (5 bases each). This CDR3 is 13 amino acids long. The germline V and J ends were trimmed by 2 bases and 5 bases, with 10 bases remaining between them. CDR1 SQVTM and CDR2 ANQGSEA come from the germline V gene. CDR3 sequence reads: CSVELGPHNEQFF. CDR3 in DNA: TGCAGCGTTGAATTGGGACCCCACAATGAGCAGTTCTTC.

This clonotype was seen ten or more times. The chain recombines TRBV3-1 with TRBJ2-1, with 8 bases matching TRBD2. Trimming took 3 bases from V and 6 from J; bases not matched to a gene: 7. This CDR3 has 15 amino acids. From germline, CDR1 is LGHDT and CDR2 YNNKEL (reference sequence). In nucleotides, the CDR3 is TGTGCCAGCAGCCAGGGTCTAGCGGGCCCCAATGAGCAGTTCTTC. It yields the protein CASSQGLAGPNEQFF.

The sample holds a few counts of this clonotype. V and J are TRBV20-1 and TRBJ1-2; no definite D call. Trimming left V 3 bases short and J 3 bases short, with 14 bases between. Germline V gives CDR1 DFQATT, CDR2 SNEGSKA (reference sequence). This CDR3 has 14 amino acids. The CDR3 loop is CSASNTVNYYGYTF. CDR3 nucleotides: TGCAGTGCTAGTAACACGGTGAACTACTATGGCTACACCTTC.

The gene calls are TRBV6-6 and TRBJ1-5; TRBD1 matches 7 bases. The germline V gene has CDR1 MNHNY and CDR2 SVGAGI (reference sequence). Trimming removed 0 bases from V and 2 bases from J; junction bases left unmatched: 16. This CDR3 region has 20 residues. CDR3 bases: TGTGCCAGCAGTTACTCATCAGGGGGGTATAGTCGTTTGGGCAATCAGCCCCAGCATTTT. Translated, it gives CASSYSSGGYSRLGNQPQHF.

This clonotype was seen a handful of times. J is TRBJ1-2 and V is TRBV20-1; D is perhaps TRBD1 (5 bases). CDR1 DFQATT and CDR2 SNEGSKA come from the germline V gene (reference sequence). This CDR3 is 13 amino acids long. The V end was cut by 6 bases, the J end by 2 bases, with 13 bases between. CDR3 protein: CSAPTASNYGYTF. The CDR3 bases are TGCAGTGCACCGACAGCTTCGAACTATGGCTACACCTTC.